This entry lists 32 T cell receptor beta chains sequenced from one sample in a study of CD4 and CD8 cells across lung adenocarcinoma regions. TCRdb reprocessed the PCR reads with MiXCR, giving one entry per CDR3 protein. The sample records just over 20,000 distinct CDR3 sequences, around 50% being singletons. The sample comprised CD8+ T cells from the center of a lung tumor. Source of these receptors: a female donor with lung adenocarcinoma. The CD4 and CD8 labels of this study may be unreliable.

V gene TRBV7-2 combines with J gene TRBJ2-1; 14 positions match TRBD2. The DNA matches TRBJ2-5 better at its end, which makes the J call doubtful. Germline V gene lookup returns CDR1 SGHTA and CDR2 FQGNSA. There are 14 residues in the CDR3. This CDR3 reads CASNPTSGGGAQYF. CDR3 bases: TGTGCCAGCAACCCGACTAGCGGGGGGGGGGCCCAGTACTTC.

This chain joins TRBV27 and TRBJ2-5; D is unclear. The germline CDR1 and CDR2 sequences are MNHEY and SMNVEV (reference sequence). CDR3 size: 11 residues. The CDR3 sequence: CAGRDPETQYF. The CDR3 DNA is TGTGCGGGCCGTGACCCAGAGACCCAGTACTTC.

The J gene is TRBJ2-4, the V gene TRBV27; D might be TRBD1 or TRBD2, each matching 5 bases. Germline-derived CDR1 and CDR2 are MNHEY and SMNVEV (reference sequence). CDR3 size: 15 residues. Trimming stripped 8 bases from V and 12 bases from J, with 26 bases between. CDR3 amino acids: CASGPGRCVKNTQYF. DNA of the CDR3: TGTGCCAGCGGTCCGGGGCGGTGCGTCAAAAATACTCAGTACTTC.

This clonotype was observed many times. The rearrangement joins TRBV6-1 to TRBJ2-1; D gene ambiguous. The tail of the sequence fits TRBJ2-7 better, so the J call may be wrong. CDR1 is MNHNS, CDR2 SASEGT, per germline. The CDR3 totals 14 residues. The CDR3 spells CASSLPGRSYEQYF. The CDR3 bases are TGTGCCAGCAGCCTGCCGGGCAGATCCTACGAGCAGTACTTC.

By share, this clonotype ranks as medium-sized. For the CDR3, the DNA is TGTGCCAGCACCGGGAAGGCTTCAAGTCGAAATGAGCAGTTCTTC. Its protein is CASTGKASSRNEQFF. The J gene is TRBJ2-1, the V gene TRBV7-2, with D possibly matching TRBD2 (5 bases). Germline V gene sequence: CDR1 SGHTA, CDR2 FQGNSA. Trimming left V 7 bases short and J 7 bases short, with 20 bases between. The CDR3 is 15 residues long.

Worth noting for this clonotype: At one end, the junction sequence differs from germline, possibly due to a read error. The V call is TRBV25-1, the J call TRBJ2-3, with D possibly being TRBD1 (5 bases). CDR3 size: 14 residues. Germline V CDR1 and CDR2: MGHDK, SYGVNS. The CDR3: CASSEYAGTGTQFF. The CDR3 bases are TGTGCCAGCAGTGAATACGCAGGCACAGGTACGCAGTTTTTT.

This clonotype was counted at least ten times. This chain joins TRBV15 and TRBJ2-1; weak D call: TRBD1 (6 bases). CDR1 is LNHNV, CDR2 YYDKDF, per germline (reference sequence). This CDR3 has 15 amino acids. The germline V and J ends were trimmed by 1 base and 6 bases, with 13 bases remaining between them. Here the CDR3 reads CATSRVLKQGNEQFF. DNA for the CDR3: TGTGCCACCAGCAGAGTTCTGAAACAGGGCAATGAGCAGTTCTTC.

The CDR3 region is CAGNGRRDPETQYF. CDR3 in DNA: TGCGCGGGCAACGGGAGGCGTGACCCAGAGACGCAGTACTTC. This chain connects TRBV10-1 to TRBJ2-3; 7 nucleotides align to TRBD2. The J call may be in error: the DNA end matches TRBJ2-7 better. Germline V gene sequence: CDR1 WNHNN, CDR2 SYGVQD (reference sequence). This CDR3 comprises 14 residues.

V and J are TRBV4-2 and TRBJ2-3; 8 bases agree with TRBD2. CDR1 LGHNA and CDR2 YNFKEQ come from the germline V gene. V lost 0 bases, J lost 5 bases, and 10 bases stayed unmatched. The CDR3 contains 17 residues. CDR3 residues: CASSQDTSGRQGDTQYF. CDR3 bases: TGTGCCAGCAGCCAAGATACTAGCGGACGCCAAGGAGATACGCAGTATTTT.

This clonotype was picked up a small number of times. CDR3 in DNA: TGTGCCAGCAGTCCGGAGGAGGGGTTGCCAGATACGCAGTATTTT. This sequence encodes CASSPEEGLPDTQYF. The genes are TRBV5-5 and TRBJ2-3; tentatively, D is TRBD2 (6 bases). V lost 5 bases and J lost 4, with 17 bases in between. Germline V CDR1 and CDR2: SGHKS, YYEKEE (reference sequence). This CDR3 is built from 15 residues. Full variable domain (missing parts from reference TRBV5-5 and TRBJ2-3): DAGVTQSPTHLIKTRGQQVTLRCSPISGHKSVSWYQQVLGQGPQFIFQYYEKEERGRGNFPDRFSARQFPNYSSELNVNALLLGDSALYLCASSPEEGLPDTQYFGPGTRLTVL.

The chain joins TRBV7-6 to TRBJ2-1, with D possibly TRBD2 on 6 matching bases. The V gene lost 4 bases and the J gene lost 15 bases, with 19 bases spanning the gap. CDR3 length equals 13 residues. CDR1 is SGHVS and CDR2 is FNYEAQ in the germline V gene. The CDR3: CASSSEEGGRGFF. CDR3 nucleotide sequence: TGTGCCAGCAGCTCGGAGGAGGGTGGAAGAGGGTTCTTC.

This chain links TRBV7-2 with TRBJ2-1; D uncertain. The J call may be wrong; the DNA end is better matched by TRBJ2-5. In germline, CDR1 is SGHTA, CDR2 FQGNSA. CDR3 size: 11 residues. CDR3 loop: CASSLMETQYF. The CDR3 DNA reads TGTGCCAGCAGCTTAATGGAGACCCAGTACTTC.

The V and J genes are TRBV4-1 and TRBJ2-3; tentative D call: TRBD1 (6 bases). Germline V gene sequence: CDR1 MGHRA, CDR2 YSYEKL. V was cut by 9 bases and J by 6 bases, with 22 bases left in between. This CDR3 is built from 15 residues. CDR3 coding DNA: TGCGCCAGTGCAGGGTTTTGGGGGCAAAGGGATACGCAGTATTTT. It specifies CASAGFWGQRDTQYF.

The V and J genes are TRBV6-1 and TRBJ2-5, with 9 bases identical to TRBD2. Trimming removed 8 bases from V and 3 bases from J; junction bases left unmatched: 7. Germline CDR1 is MNHNS and CDR2 is SASEGT. The CDR3 totals 14 residues. The CDR3 DNA reads as TGTGCCAGCTCCGGAGCGGGGGGTAAAGAGACCCAGTACTTC. Its translation is CASSGAGGKETQYF.

This chain connects TRBV6-1 to TRBJ1-1; weak D call: TRBD1 (6 bases). V lost 8 bases, J lost 5 bases, and 12 bases lay in between. From germline, CDR1 is MNHNS and CDR2 SASEGT. The CDR3 sequence is 12 residues long. The CDR3 DNA reads as TGTGCCAGCGCCTGGGGGCGGACTGAAGCTTTCTTT. Translation: CASAWGRTEAFF.

This chain uses TRBV5-4 with TRBJ2-3; 10 positions match TRBD1. In germline, CDR1 is SGHNT, CDR2 YYREEE (reference sequence). The ends lost 0 bases at V and 4 bases at J; junction bases unmatched: 2. This CDR3 spans 15 amino acids. CDR3 nucleotide sequence: TGTGCCAGCAGCTTGGCCGGGACAGGGGCAGATACGCAGTATTTT. Encoded protein: CASSLAGTGADTQYF.

This clonotype was observed many times. The chain combines TRBV27 with TRBJ2-7; 7 nucleotides align to TRBD2. The germline V gene has CDR1 MNHEY and CDR2 SMNVEV (reference sequence). This CDR3 has 15 residues. The junction had 7 bases not matched to a gene; V was cut back by 2 bases and J by 3 bases. The CDR3 loop reads CASSLRLGGLYEQYF. The CDR3 coding sequence is TGTGCCAGCAGTTTAAGGCTGGGAGGGCTCTACGAGCAGTACTTC.

This clonotype is medium-sized in the sample. The chain uses TRBV6-1 and TRBJ2-2, with a tentative D call TRBD2 (5 bases). The ends were cut back, 4 bases at V and 6 bases at J, with 15 bases in the middle. The CDR3 length is 15 residues. The V gene's germline CDR1 is MNHNS and CDR2 SASEGT. CDR3 nucleotides: TGTGCCAGCAGTGGAGGCCTAGAGGGTCCCGGGGAGCTGTTTTTT. The encoded protein is CASSGGLEGPGELFF.

This clonotype is medium-sized within its sample. The chain couples TRBV6-1 to TRBJ2-3; TRBD1 matches at 10 bases. CDR3 length equals 15 residues. V lost 4 bases, J lost 4 bases, and 5 bases stayed unmatched. CDR1 and CDR2 (germline): MNHNS, SASEGT. The CDR3 region is CASSAGQGYADTQYF. The CDR3 DNA follows: TGTGCCAGCAGTGCGGGACAGGGGTACGCAGATACGCAGTATTTT.

To note about this clonotype: The junction and the germline gene differ at one end; a read error may be behind it. The chain carries TRBV6-1 and TRBJ2-5; D possibly uses TRBD1 or TRBD2 (6 bases each). This CDR3 contains 16 residues. From germline, CDR1 is MNHNS and CDR2 SASEGT. The CDR3 sequence is CASLGGVAGDQETQYF. In DNA form, the CDR3 reads TGTGCCAGTCTGGGGGGCGTGGCCGGTGACCAAGAGACGCAGTATTTC.

The chain combines TRBV27 with TRBJ1-6, with D hard to call. The germline gives CDR1 MNHEY, CDR2 SMNVEV (reference sequence). The CDR3 is 14 amino acids. Deletions cut 7 bases from V and 6 bases from J, with 13 bases between. CDR3 residues: CASTLLRSNSPLHF. The CDR3 nucleotides read TGTGCCAGCACCCTACTCAGGTCTAATTCACCCCTCCACTTT.

The rearrangement uses TRBV20-1 and TRBJ2-1; 8 positions agree with TRBD1. The CDR3 loop spans 18 amino acids. The germline gives CDR1 DFQATT, CDR2 SNEGSKA (reference sequence). Trimming at V came to 3 bases and at J to 0 bases, leaving 13 bases not matched to a gene. The CDR3 is CSASTGGQARSSYNEQFF. The CDR3 bases are TGCAGTGCTAGTACAGGGGGGCAAGCCAGAAGCTCCTACAATGAGCAGTTCTTC.

As concerns this clonotype: One junction end does not reproduce the germline sequence, and a read error may be involved. CDR3 nucleotide sequence: TGTGCCAGCAGGGAAGTCCGGGCCGGGGGCAGGGATGCGCAGTATTTT. Translation: CASREVRAGGRDAQYF. V usage is TRBV6-1 and J usage is TRBJ2-3; D tentatively reads TRBD1 or TRBD2 (6 bases each). CDR3 length: 16 residues. Germline lookup yields CDR1 MNHNS and CDR2 SASEGT.

A note on this clonotype: One junction end does not reproduce the germline sequence, and a read error may be involved. This sequence joins TRBV10-3 and TRBJ2-3; D uncertain. CDR3 size: 14 residues. The germline V gene has CDR1 ENHRY and CDR2 SYGVKD. For the CDR3, the DNA is TGCGTGGTCCTCCCGGAAGTGAACACAGAGACGCAGTTTTTT. This codes for CVVLPEVNTETQFF.

This chain connects TRBV7-2 to TRBJ2-5, with D perhaps being TRBD1 or TRBD2 (5 bases each). Trimming removed 5 bases from V and 2 bases from J, with 12 bases in between. Germline CDR1 SGHTA, CDR2 FQGNSA. The CDR3 extends over 14 amino acids. In DNA, the CDR3 is TGTGCCAGCAGCCCGGGACCCGCTCAAGAGACCCAGTACTTC. It specifies CASSPGPAQETQYF.

For this clonotype: Since no conserved phenylalanine or tryptophan closes the CDR3, a read error is the likely cause. The DNA is omitted, as the CDR3 cannot be located on it reliably, and the CDR3 follows TCRdb's listing. The rearrangement uses TRBV15 and TRBJ2-5. Germline loops: CDR1 LNHNV, CDR2 YYDKDF (reference sequence). The CDR3 numbers 22 amino acids, ends counted. The CDR3 is CATKPGYFFFLNIFSRDGILPC.

This clonotype was observed a handful of times. The CDR3 DNA follows: TGTGCCAGCCCGCATACTCCGGGACGGAGCTACGAGCAGTACGTC. Protein product: CASPHTPGRSYEQYV. This rearrangement joins TRBV12-3 or TRBV12-4 to TRBJ2-1, with D possibly called TRBD1 or TRBD2 (5 bases each). The J call is doubtful: the DNA matches TRBJ2-7 better. The CDR3 consists of 15 residues.

The CDR3 DNA reads TGTGCCAGCAGTTTACTGAGGTACTACGAGCAGTACTTC. Its protein product is CASSLLRYYEQYF. The rearrangement links TRBV6-4 to TRBJ2-7; D unresolved. The germline V gene encodes CDR1 MRHNA and CDR2 SNTAGT. Trimming left V 5 bases short and J 3 bases short, with 11 bases between. The CDR3 spans 13 residues.

This clonotype was counted a few times. The V and J genes are TRBV6-1 and TRBJ2-1; tentative D call: TRBD2 (5 bases). The ends were cut back, 4 bases at V and 8 bases at J, with 12 bases in the middle. This CDR3 spans 13 amino acids. Germline CDR1 reads MNHNS; CDR2 reads SASEGT. The CDR3 loop reads CASSGASPYEQFF. CDR3 sequence (DNA): TGTGCCAGCAGTGGGGCTAGCCCGTATGAGCAGTTCTTC.

The V gene is TRBV6-1, the J gene TRBJ2-3, with D tentatively TRBD2 (6 bases). The DNA end favors TRBJ2-7, so the J call may be wrong. This CDR3 spans 18 amino acids. Looked up from germline, CDR1 is MNHNS and CDR2 is SASEGT. CDR3 protein: CASSGRVSRRRATNTQYF. Here the CDR3 DNA reads TGTGCCAGCAGTGGCCGCGTCTCGCGGCGGAGGGCCACAAATACGCAGTACTTC.

Only a few counts were recorded for this clonotype. The gene calls are TRBV12-3 or TRBV12-4 and TRBJ2-1, with no clear D. The J call is in doubt because the DNA end fits TRBJ2-7 better. The CDR3 loop spans 14 amino acids. Here the CDR3 reads CASSLVDNQYEQYF. For the CDR3, the DNA is TGTGCCAGCAGTTTAGTTGATAACCAATACGAGCAGTACTTC.

At least ten counts were recorded for this clonotype. V is TRBV23-1 and J is TRBJ2-5, with D tentatively TRBD2 (6 bases). The better agreement between TRBJ2-7 and the DNA end casts doubt on the J call. TRBV23-1 falls under the ORF class, with uncertain function. This CDR3 is 15 amino acids long. In DNA, the CDR3 is TGCGCCAGCAGTCAATTCGGCGGGGCGTCCTACGAGCAGTACGTC. It codes for CASSQFGGASYEQYV.